This record concerns one T cell receptor (beta chain) sequence. Its specific antigen is unknown. This likely came from a read error, as a far larger clone is one base away. Donors were healthy HIV-negative adults with no recently reported acute infections or vaccinations. Every donor was a Caucasian adult residing in Nashville, Tennessee, USA. For unsorted samples, tens of millions of PBMCs were counted, and genomic DNA was extracted using the QIAamp DNA Blood Mini kit. Blood was collected by leukapheresis, and PBMCs were isolated by Ficoll-Histopaque density gradient centrifugation and then cryopreserved in liquid nitrogen vapor phase. The germline V gene (reference sequence) supplies CDR1 MNHEY and CDR2 SMNVEV. The CDR3 measures 13 amino acids from cysteine to phenylalanine. Only the CDR3 DNA stays, 39 bases, in frame from base 1. Trimming removed 11 bases from V and 3 bases from J; the gene matches leave 9 bases unexplained.

This sample is part of a study of shared clonotypes between healthy human individuals (TCRdb year 2020). About the investigation overall: A few men and a couple of women, aged 18 to 49 years, made up the cohort. To increase sequencing depth and limit assay-specific biases, different laboratories used diverse techniques to prepare libraries and sequence TCR repertoires. To estimate repertoire size and how much clonotype sharing occurs between individuals, the study deeply sequenced the blood TCR repertoires of five healthy adults. Between about 0.9 and 10 billion PBMCs per donor were obtained by leukapheresis. The study at large found these results: The genetic and exposure-history diversity represented was limited by the small number of donors. Based on pairwise subsampling, the degree of clonotype sharing among donors was expected to be affected by sequencing depth. Only blood was sampled, and tissue TCR repertoires likely differ from those in blood.

Using the deep immunoSEQ assay, multiplex PCR amplified TCR CDR3 regions from genomic DNA. Extracted genomic DNA from each cell subset was distributed evenly across all wells of several immunoSEQ 96-well plates, and each plate was treated as a replicate. For unsorted PBMC, approximately 0.3 ug of genomic DNA, equivalent to approximately 28,000 T cell genomes, went into each replicate PCR. Unsorted PBMC genomic DNA was sequenced across ten immunoSEQ deep assay plates. Purified libraries were quantified with a Qubit 3.0 fluorometer, sized on a Bioanalyzer 2100, and re-quantified with the KAPA Library Quantification kit. Every immunoSEQ 96-well plate was sequenced on a separate single-read 150-cycle Illumina NextSeq 550 flow cell. On the study's bioinformatics: The immunoSEQ output contained only junctional sequences without quality scores, so filtering could not match that applied to full-length reads. To assign V/J genes and CDR3, sequences were annotated against IMGT germline references using PyIR, a Python wrapper for IgBLAST v1.9. Any read was removed if the V/J assignment was weak (E-value above 1e-6), the CDR3 was missing, or the read contained stop codons, out-of-frame junctions, or ambiguous translated residues. V3J clonotypes were defined by identical inferred V gene, J gene, and CDR3 amino acid sequence. Percentage overlap between repertoires was calculated by dividing the number of shared unique clonotypes by the size of the smaller repertoire. Three approaches were used to assess repertoire richness: RTK rarefaction, the Chao1 estimator, and Recon v2.1 estimates of unobserved clonotypes. The table was pulled from immuneACCESS by TCRdb, which kept in-frame rearrangements only. Such tables lose some clones; where checked, under half of the loss comes from unresolved V genes, and the rest has no known cause. Clonal size and the V and J genes are those of that table, whereas D and trimming came from the DNA. For this sample the table gives around 450,000 clones, of which roughly 83% were detected only once. The top ten hold roughly 13% of the sample.

This clonotype was obtained from a middle-aged woman in good health. Some clones in this sample may be carry-over from other donors' samples. This chain is built from TRBV27 and TRBJ2-7; the central 8 bases match TRBD2. Sequencing used PBMCs. The CDR3 protein is CAGTQAGVYEQYF. The nucleotide sequence is given as TGTGCCGGCACCCAAGCGGGAGTCTACGAGCAGTACTTC.